Shown below are 18 T cell receptor beta chains from a single sample sequenced in a study of Tregs in tolerant kidney transplant recipients. The nonmyeloablative bone marrow transplants came from related graft donors, with transient mixed chimerism. Clones were read by immunoSEQ multiplex PCR, and TCRdb kept only the in-frame ones, dropping some. The sample records around 86,000 clones, 91% being singletons. The sample consisted of CD4+ T cells from blood (PBMCs), taken 24 months after the transplant. The receptors were sampled from a human patient who received a combined kidney and bone marrow transplant. The T cells may partly be graft donor cells.

This chain links TRBV6-6 with TRBJ2-3, with a weak D call TRBD2 (5 bases). The CDR3 has 14 residues. With 7 bases removed from V and 2 bases from J, the gap between germline ends came to 13 bases. Germline V CDR1 and CDR2: MNHNY, SVGAGI (reference sequence). CDR3 residues: CASKERAVTDTQYF. CDR3 nucleotide sequence: TGTGCCAGCAAGGAACGAGCGGTCACAGATACGCAGTATTTT.

The chain joins TRBV4-2 to TRBJ2-5; D perhaps matches TRBD2 (6 bases). Trimming removed 1 base from V and 7 bases from J, with 22 bases in between. Germline CDR1 LGHNA, CDR2 YNFKEQ. The CDR3 is 17 amino acids. Here the CDR3 reads CASSQVYRETGLRTQYF. The CDR3 DNA sequence: TGTGCCAGCAGCCAAGTTTATCGGGAGACGGGCCTAAGGACCCAGTACTTC.

This chain connects TRBV27 to TRBJ1-5, with TRBD1 matching over 9 bases. CDR1 is MNHEY, CDR2 SMNVEV, per germline (reference sequence). V was clipped by 6 bases and J by 9 bases; unmatched bases: 9. The CDR3 spans 14 residues. This CDR3 reads CASRRRDRELPQHF. The CDR3 nucleotides read TGTGCCAGCAGACGCCGGGACAGGGAATTGCCCCAGCATTTT.

The chain joins TRBV10-3 to TRBJ2-1; 11 nucleotides agree with TRBD2. CDR1 and CDR2 from the germline V gene are ENHRY and SYGVKD. V lost 4 bases to trimming and J lost 5 bases; unmatched junction nucleotides: 4. The CDR3 has 15 residues. CDR3 bases: TGTGCCATCAGTGTAAAGACTAGCGGGGACAATGAGCAGTTCTTC. It yields the protein CAISVKTSGDNEQFF.

The chain recombines TRBV4-1 with TRBJ1-2; 7 bases are a match to TRBD1. Germline trimming cut 4 bases from V and 4 bases from J; bases unmatched to any gene: 3. This CDR3 has 13 amino acids. In germline, CDR1 is MGHRA, CDR2 YSYEKL. The CDR3 spells CASSRDRVYGYTF. The CDR3, as DNA: TGCGCCAGCAGCCGAGACAGGGTCTATGGCTACACCTTC.

The rearrangement links TRBV7-7 to TRBJ2-5; D is possibly TRBD1 (6 bases). Germline values: CDR1 SSHAT, CDR2 FNYEAQ (reference sequence). V was trimmed by 5 bases and J by 9 bases, leaving 16 bases between them. The CDR3 spans 13 residues. The DNA for the CDR3 is TGTGCCAGCAGCAAGCGACAGGAGCAGGCCCAGTACTTC. Residues: CASSKRQEQAQYF.

The chain is built from TRBV5-4 and TRBJ1-2, with TRBD1 as a possible D gene (5 bases). Germline CDR1 SGHNT, CDR2 YYREEE (reference sequence). The CDR3 loop spans 15 amino acids. Trimming took 0 bases from V and 8 from J, leaving 17 bases between them. This chain's CDR3 is CASSLVLGPPEGYTF. In nucleotides, the CDR3 is TGTGCCAGCAGCTTGGTACTGGGGCCCCCTGAGGGCTACACCTTC.

This clone was counted only a few times. This chain connects TRBV5-1 to TRBJ1-3; no clear D. Germline CDR1 and CDR2: SGHRS and YFSETQ. Trimming stripped 3 bases from V and 4 bases from J, with 14 bases between. This CDR3 comprises 15 residues. CDR3 sequence reads: CASSSWMGAGNTIYF. The CDR3, as DNA: TGCGCCAGCAGCTCTTGGATGGGAGCGGGAAACACCATATATTTT.

With regard to this clone: The DNA is omitted, as the CDR3 cannot be located on it reliably, and the CDR3 follows TCRdb's listing. This chain joins TRBV12-2 and TRBJ2-2; TRBD1, the table's D call, lacks a check against the DNA. TRBV12-2 is termed a pseudogene. Including both end residues, the CDR3 is 18 amino acids long. The chain's CDR3 is CASRLVATGARATGELFF.

The rearrangement joins TRBV7-3 to TRBJ2-3, with 7 bases aligning to TRBD2. The CDR3 is 16 amino acids. Germline lookup yields CDR1 SGHTA and CDR2 FQGTGA. V was pared by 4 bases and J by 1 base, with 8 bases of the junction left unmatched. This CDR3 is CASSSGGWYGTDTQYF. The CDR3 DNA reads as TGTGCCAGCAGCTCCGGGGGGTGGTACGGCACAGATACGCAGTATTTT.

V usage is TRBV28 and J usage is TRBJ2-7, with TRBD2 identical over 11 bases. Germline trimming cut 6 bases from V and 3 bases from J; bases unmatched to any gene: 7. CDR3 length equals 15 residues. The germline gives CDR1 MDHEN, CDR2 SYDVKM. The CDR3 protein is CASSPGLAELYEQYF. Here the CDR3 DNA reads TGTGCCAGCAGCCCGGGACTAGCGGAGCTCTACGAGCAGTACTTC.

This CDR3 is CASTLAGAGNTIYF. As DNA, the CDR3 is TGTGCCAGCACCTTGGCAGGGGCGGGAAACACCATATATTTT. V usage is TRBV28 and J usage is TRBJ1-3, with D maybe TRBD1 (6 bases). Germline CDR1 is MDHEN and CDR2 is SYDVKM. V shed 7 bases and J shed 4 bases, with 14 bases lying between them. The CDR3 contains 14 residues.

The chain employs TRBV5-1 and TRBJ2-7, with 14 bases lining up with TRBD2. Germline V gives CDR1 SGHRS, CDR2 YFSETQ. The CDR3 is 17 amino acids. Trimming at V came to 7 bases and at J to 2 bases, leaving 11 bases not matched to a gene. DNA for the CDR3: TGCGCCAGCCAACCGGGACTAGCGGGAGCTGCGACCTACGAGCAGTACTTC. It yields the protein CASQPGLAGAATYEQYF.

This sequence joins TRBV7-8 and TRBJ2-7; possible D gene TRBD1, 6 bases. The CDR3 has 12 residues. Germline V gives CDR1 SGHVS, CDR2 FQNEAQ. Trimming pared 7 bases from V and 3 bases from J, leaving 10 bases between. The CDR3, as DNA: TGTGCCAGCATTGGACAGATCTACGAGCAGTACTTC. It encodes CASIGQIYEQYF.

V is TRBV2 and J is TRBJ1-5; 9 nucleotides line up with TRBD1. The germline gives CDR1 SNHLY, CDR2 FYNNEI. The V and J ends lost 6 bases and 1 base, in that order; junction bases with no gene match: 4. The length of the CDR3 is 15 residues. CDR3 loop: CASREQGASNQPQHF. The DNA of the CDR3 is TGTGCCAGCAGAGAACAGGGGGCAAGCAATCAGCCCCAGCATTTT. The whole variable domain, filled in from reference TRBV2 and TRBJ1-5, reads EPEVTQTPSHQVTQMGQEVILRCVPISNHLYFYWYRQILGQKVEFLVSFYNNEISEKSEIFDDQFSVERPDGSNFTLKIRSTKLEDSAMYFCASREQGASNQPQHFGDGTRLSIL.

This clone was recorded only once. The chain uses TRBV7-7 and TRBJ1-1; 7 bases agree with TRBD1. CDR3 length equals 13 residues. V was clipped by 4 bases and J by 3 bases; unmatched bases: 2. CDR1 and CDR2 (germline): SSHAT, FNYEAQ (reference sequence). The CDR3 coding sequence is TGTGCCAGCAGCTCAGGGACAGACACTGAAGCTTTCTTT. Protein product: CASSSGTDTEAFF. Full variable domain (remainder filled in from reference TRBV7-7 and TRBJ1-1): GAGVSQSPRYKVTKRGQDVTLRCDPISSHATLYWYQQALGQGPEFLTYFNYEAQPDKSGLPSDRFSAERPEGSISTLTIQRTEQRDSAMYRCASSSGTDTEAFFGQGTRLTVV.

The chain joins TRBV2 to TRBJ2-7, with 8 bases aligning to TRBD2. The length of the CDR3 is 14 residues. Germline trimming cut 3 bases from V and 3 bases from J; bases unmatched to any gene: 4. Germline-derived CDR1 and CDR2 are SNHLY and FYNNEI. The DNA for the CDR3 is TGTGCCAGCAGTGACTGGACTAGCTACTACGAGCAGTACTTC. This gives the protein CASSDWTSYYEQYF.

This clone was counted a single time. Other DNA sequences from this sample encode an identical CDR3 as well. The chain links TRBV6-1 to TRBJ1-6, with 9 bases lining up with TRBD1. Trimming took 6 bases from V and 2 from J; bases not matched to a gene: 2. CDR1 and CDR2 (germline): MNHNS, SASEGT. There are 15 residues in the CDR3. The CDR3, as DNA: TGTGCCAGCAGGCGGGACAGGGCCTATAATTCACCCCTCCACTTT. It encodes CASRRDRAYNSPLHF.